This T cell receptor beta chain was obtained from a study of beta chain features in type 1 diabetes. It was via CD45RO/CCR7/CD25/CD127/CD95/CD27 that CD4+ naive, central memory, regulatory and stem cell-like memory cells were sorted. All of the isolated RNA was reverse transcribed, so expressed TCRB transcripts were sequenced. Regulatory, naive and central memory T cell samples averaged approximately 3.8 million reads. Repertoires were generated with immunoSEQ multiplex PCR, while TCRdb's copy carries only in-frame clones and drops some. The sample has more than 300,000 clones, approximately 15% seen once; the top ten hold more than 0.015%. In its sample, this clone was seen a few times. Looked up from germline, CDR1 is MNHEY and CDR2 is SMNVEV (reference sequence). The CDR3 totals 16 residues. The V and J ends lost 5 bases and 0 bases respectively, with 14 bases between them.

The chain combines TRBV27 with TRBJ1-5; perhaps TRBD1 as D (6 bases). The TCR was taken from a woman between 18 and 30 years old in good health. The specimen sequenced was naive CD4+ T cells from blood. CDR3 sequence reads: CASSPETGISNQPQHF. The DNA of the CDR3 is TGTGCCAGCAGTCCCGAAACAGGGATTAGCAATCAGCCCCAGCATTTT.